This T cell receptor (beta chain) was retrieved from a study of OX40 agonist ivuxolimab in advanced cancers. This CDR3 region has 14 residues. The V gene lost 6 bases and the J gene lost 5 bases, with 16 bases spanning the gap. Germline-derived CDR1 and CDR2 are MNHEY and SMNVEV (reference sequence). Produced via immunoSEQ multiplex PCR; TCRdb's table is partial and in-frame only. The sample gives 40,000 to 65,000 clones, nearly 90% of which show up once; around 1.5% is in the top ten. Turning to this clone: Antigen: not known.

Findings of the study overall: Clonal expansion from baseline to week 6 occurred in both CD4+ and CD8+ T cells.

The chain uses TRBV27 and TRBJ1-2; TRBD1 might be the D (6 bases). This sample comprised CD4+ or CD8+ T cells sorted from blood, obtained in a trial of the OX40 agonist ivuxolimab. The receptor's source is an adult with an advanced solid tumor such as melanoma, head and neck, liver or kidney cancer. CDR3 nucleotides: TGTGCCAGCAGCCCCCGCAGGGGAGGGTATGGCTACACCTTC. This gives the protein CASSPRRGGYGYTF.